Sequencing of this T cell receptor beta chain was carried out in a study of blood T cell repertoires in COVID-19 (dated by TCRdb to the early 2020s). About the study as a whole: The collaborator samples originated in the United States, Italy and Spain and spanned the acute and convalescent phases of COVID-19. Where HLA class I and class II types were available, the types were taken from metadata supplied by the sample provider, not from assay-based typing. The dataset comprised deeply sampled blood TCRbeta repertoires from subjects exposed to, actively infected with, or recovered from COVID-19. A de-identified subject ID, COVID-19 status, age in years and sex were almost always included in the sample metadata. The samples were drawn from the first 160 participants of the ongoing ImmuneRACE study and from some 1,300 subjects provided by 6 global collaborators. The repertoires were released in a freely available public database meant as a resource for research on the immune response to SARS-CoV-2. The material from the prospective study consisted of cDNA or gDNA derived from T cells, B-cell-depleted T cells, or PBMCs.

Results the study describes overall, beyond this receptor: The quantity of clinical and demographic metadata differed by source and by participant and was supplied without curation.

A second Seattle source provided samples from volunteer blood donors who had recovered from COVID-19. Each collaborating institution followed its own protocols to collect whole blood in K2EDTA tubes. For TCRbeta analysis, collaborator samples were shipped as frozen whole blood, as isolated PBMCs, or as DNA extracted from either sample type. Notes on this clone: Its antigen remains unidentified. Base qualities are not recorded, but no much larger clone differs from it by a single base. The same CDR3 is also encoded by other DNA sequences in this sample.

Spanning cysteine to phenylalanine, the CDR3 consists of 15 amino acids. Just the 45-base CDR3 DNA is kept, in frame starting at base 1. After removal of 3 bases from V and 2 bases from J, the junction retains 1 base not matched to a gene. The germline V gene provides CDR1 SGHTA and CDR2 FQGNSA. TCRbeta CDR3 regions were amplified from genomic DNA by means of the immunoSEQ Assay, a bias-controlled multiplex PCR. Concerning the study's data processing: Within the assay, amplification of reference gene primers was used to estimate how many nucleated cells each sample contained. Sequence reads were collapsed and filtered to measure the absolute abundance of every unique TCRbeta CDR3 rearrangement. Productive Simpson clonality was computed per sample as the square root of Simpson's diversity index over productive rearrangements. TCRdb carries this immuneACCESS record with in-frame sequences only. Its versions omit some clonotypes, under half of them owing to an unresolved V gene in the studies checked, with the rest unexplained. That table gives V, J and clone size, and the DNA gave D and trimming. Within this sample are about 180,000 clones, with roughly nine tenths of them counted one time only. The top ten hold around 1.9% of the sample.

Recombination linked TRBV7-2 to TRBJ2-7; 13 bases in the middle match TRBD2. The sequenced material came from peripheral blood. The receptor's source is a man between 18 and 35 years old who had recovered from COVID-19. The DNA is TGTGCCAGCAGCTTCGGGACTAGCGGGACCTACGAGCAGTACTTC. It codes for CASSFGTSGTYEQYF.